This T cell receptor (beta chain) comes out of a study of blood T cell repertoires in COVID-19. For the study at large: T cells, B-cell-depleted T cells, or PBMCs provided the cDNA or gDNA that served as material.

Authors' data handling: Reference gene primer amplification in the assay estimated nucleated cell counts. Clones were read by immunoSEQ multiplex PCR, and TCRdb kept only the in-frame ones, dropping some. The V and J calls and clone size were taken over from that table, and D and trimming were inferred from the DNA. The table records 25,000 to 40,000 clones, more than 80% of them present only once. Between the trimmed V and J ends, which lost 3 bases and 6 bases, there was a span of 21 bases. The CDR3 loop spans 17 amino acids. Germline CDR1 is LNHDA and CDR2 is SQIVND (reference sequence). The sequence came from a human donor in a cohort sampled during active COVID-19. Sequences were obtained from peripheral blood. The chain carries TRBV19 and TRBJ1-5, with D unclear. This chain's CDR3 is CASSMLVLIPSSQPQHF. CDR3 sequence (DNA): TGTGCCAGTAGTATGCTCGTTTTGATCCCGTCGAGTCAGCCCCAGCATTTT. Looking up the rest from reference TRBV19 and TRBJ1-5 gives the full variable domain: DGGITQSPKYLFRKEGQNVTLSCEQNLNHDAMYWYRQDPGQGLRLIYYSQIVNDFQKGDIAEGYSVSREKKESFPLTVTSAQKNPTAFYLCASSMLVLIPSSQPQHFGDGTRLSIL.